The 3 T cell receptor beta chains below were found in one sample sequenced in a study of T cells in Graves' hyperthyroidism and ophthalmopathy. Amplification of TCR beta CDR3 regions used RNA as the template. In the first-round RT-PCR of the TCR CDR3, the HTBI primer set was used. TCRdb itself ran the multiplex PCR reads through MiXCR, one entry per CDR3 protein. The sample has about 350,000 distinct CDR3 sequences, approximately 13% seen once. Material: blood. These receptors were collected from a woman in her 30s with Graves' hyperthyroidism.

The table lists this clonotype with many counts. CDR3 nucleotides: TGTGCCAGCCGAGCGGACAGCCTATACGAGCAGTACTTC. It encodes CASRADSLYEQYF. J is TRBJ2-7 and V is TRBV7-9, with a tentative D call TRBD1 (6 bases). V was cut by 8 bases and J by 4 bases, with 15 bases left in between. Germline V gene data show CDR1 as SEHNR and CDR2 as FQNEAQ (reference sequence). This CDR3 is built from 13 residues.

CDR3: CASSPRTFSGANVLTF. The CDR3 DNA reads as TGTGCCAGTAGTCCTCGCACCTTCTCTGGGGCCAACGTCCTGACTTTC. The chain is built from TRBV19 and TRBJ2-6; no definite D call. Per germline, CDR1 LNHDA and CDR2 SQIVND (reference sequence). The CDR3 has 16 amino acids. Deletions cut 5 bases from V and 0 bases from J, with 11 bases between.

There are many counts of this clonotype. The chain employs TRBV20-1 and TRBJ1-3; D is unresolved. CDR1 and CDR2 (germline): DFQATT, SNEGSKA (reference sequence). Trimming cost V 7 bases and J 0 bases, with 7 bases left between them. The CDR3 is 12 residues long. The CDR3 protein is CSVRRSGNTIYF. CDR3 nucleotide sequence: TGCAGTGTAAGGCGCTCTGGAAACACCATATATTTT.